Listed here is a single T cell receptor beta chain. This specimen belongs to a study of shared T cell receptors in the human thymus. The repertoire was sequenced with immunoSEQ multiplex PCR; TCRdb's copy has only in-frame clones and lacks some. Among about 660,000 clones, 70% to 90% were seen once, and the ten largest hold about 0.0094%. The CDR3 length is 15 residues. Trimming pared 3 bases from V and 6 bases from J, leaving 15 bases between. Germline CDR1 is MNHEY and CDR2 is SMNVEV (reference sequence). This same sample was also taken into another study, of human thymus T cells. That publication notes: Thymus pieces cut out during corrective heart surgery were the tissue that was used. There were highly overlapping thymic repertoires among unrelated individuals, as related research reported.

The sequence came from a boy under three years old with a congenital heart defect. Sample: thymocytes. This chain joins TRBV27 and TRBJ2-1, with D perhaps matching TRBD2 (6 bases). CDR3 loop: CASSFGSGPVNEQFF. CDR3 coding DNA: TGTGCCAGCAGTTTTGGTAGCGGACCAGTCAATGAGCAGTTCTTC.